Below are 27 T cell receptor beta chains sequenced from a single sample in a study of shared clonotypes between healthy human individuals. The protocol was immunoSEQ multiplex PCR, while the TCRdb copy is restricted to in-frame clones and leaves out a portion. The sample lists 450,000 to 650,000 clones, around three quarters occurring once. The sequenced sample was PBMCs. The receptors derive from a middle-aged woman in good health. Some clones in this sample may be carry-over from other donors' samples.

The table lists this clone with a count of one. This chain uses TRBV28 with TRBJ1-2; 9 bases are a match to TRBD1. This CDR3 contains 13 residues. V trimming: 10 bases; J trimming: 5 bases; junction bases outside the gene matches: 8. Germline values: CDR1 MDHEN, CDR2 SYDVKM. In DNA form, the CDR3 reads TGTGCCACCGCTAGGGACAGGGTTTATGGCTACACCTTC. It yields the protein CATARDRVYGYTF.

This chain links TRBV6-4 with TRBJ2-1; 8 positions match TRBD2. Germline V gene data show CDR1 as MRHNA and CDR2 as SNTAGT. This CDR3 region has 16 residues. J was trimmed by 0 bases and V by 7 bases; bases with no gene match: 8. The CDR3 region is CASTTSGRSSYNEQFF. The DNA of the CDR3 is TGTGCCAGCACTACTAGCGGAAGGAGCTCCTACAATGAGCAGTTCTTC.

This chain links TRBV27 with TRBJ2-7; D gene ambiguous. V dropped 3 bases and J dropped 6 bases, with 15 bases sitting between them. In germline, CDR1 is MNHEY, CDR2 SMNVEV (reference sequence). The CDR3 is 14 amino acids. The CDR3 loop reads CASSLAGASIEQYF. DNA for the CDR3: TGTGCCAGCAGTTTGGCCGGAGCGTCGATCGAGCAGTACTTC.

Many counts were recorded for this clone. The chain joins TRBV4-2 to TRBJ2-7; TRBD2 matches at 9 bases. Germline V gene data show CDR1 as LGHNA and CDR2 as YNFKEQ. The V segment lost 0 bases and the J segment 5 bases; nucleotides outside the gene matches: 14. This CDR3 contains 18 residues. CDR3 coding DNA: TGTGCCAGCAGCCAAGAGTGGGCGGGAGGGCCTTTCGTACACGAGCAGTACTTC. This gives the protein CASSQEWAGGPFVHEQYF.

V gene TRBV10-1 combines with J gene TRBJ2-2; 13 nucleotides align to TRBD2. The germline V gene has CDR1 WNHNN and CDR2 SYGVQD (reference sequence). The CDR3 runs 17 residues. Trimming took 2 bases from V and 4 from J; bases not matched to a gene: 4. The CDR3 DNA sequence: TGCGCCAGCAGTGAGCCGGGACTAGCGGGAAGCACCGGGGAGCTGTTTTTT. This encodes CASSEPGLAGSTGELFF.

This chain uses TRBV5-5 with TRBJ1-1, with 8 bases matching TRBD1. The germline V gene has CDR1 SGHKS and CDR2 YYEKEE (reference sequence). CDR3 size: 15 residues. The trim removed 4 bases at V and 5 bases at J, leaving 10 bases unmatched. CDR3 protein: CASSLIFRGRTEAFF. Here the CDR3 DNA reads TGTGCCAGCAGCCTTATTTTCAGGGGGCGTACTGAAGCTTTCTTT.

The V call is TRBV11-2, the J call TRBJ2-5; TRBD2 aligns across 8 bases. This CDR3 has 14 residues. Germline V gene lookup returns CDR1 SGHAT and CDR2 FQNNGV. V was pared by 3 bases and J by 5 bases, with 5 bases of the junction left unmatched. The CDR3 reads CASSFGLATETQYF. CDR3 DNA: TGTGCCAGCAGCTTCGGACTAGCTACGGAGACCCAGTACTTC.

The V call is TRBV7-2, the J call TRBJ2-5; 11 bases are shared with TRBD2. The CDR3 has 17 amino acids. The germline V gene has CDR1 SGHTA and CDR2 FQGNSA. Losses at the gene ends were 5 bases for V and 4 bases for J; bases not matched to a gene: 12. CDR3 protein: CASSPSLAGAPRETQYF. Here the CDR3 DNA reads TGTGCCAGCAGCCCTTCACTAGCGGGAGCCCCTCGAGAGACCCAGTACTTC.

To note about this clone: At the DNA level, this CDR3 is encoded by other sequences in the same sample as well. The genes are TRBV27 and TRBJ1-4; 7 bases are a match to TRBD1. The CDR3 is made up of 14 amino acids. In germline, CDR1 is MNHEY, CDR2 SMNVEV (reference sequence). V gave up 5 bases and J gave up 3 bases; unmatched junction bases: 3. CDR3 sequence (DNA): TGTGCCAGCAGTCTACAGGGGTCTAATGAAAAACTGTTTTTT. This encodes CASSLQGSNEKLFF.

Regarding this clone: This likely came from a read error, as a far larger clone is one base away. Other DNA sequences in this sample translate to the same CDR3. This sequence joins TRBV5-6 and TRBJ1-2, with D uncertain. Trimming took 0 bases from V and 7 from J, leaving 13 bases between them. The germline gives CDR1 SGHDT, CDR2 YYEEEE. This CDR3 contains 14 residues. CDR3: CASSLGPGWSGYTF. The CDR3 region has the DNA TGTGCCAGCAGCTTGGGTCCGGGTTGGAGTGGCTACACCTTC.

The rearrangement uses TRBV6-1 and TRBJ1-3; D call uncertain. Trimming pared 2 bases from V and 4 bases from J, leaving 18 bases between. The CDR3 totals 17 residues. CDR1 and CDR2 (germline): MNHNS, SASEGT. The CDR3 is CASSESTTRAGGNTIYF. The CDR3 DNA is TGTGCCAGCAGTGAATCGACGACACGGGCGGGCGGAAACACCATATATTTT.

The chain employs TRBV6-1 and TRBJ2-1; 10 bases align to TRBD2. Germline-derived CDR1 and CDR2 are MNHNS and SASEGT. This CDR3 spans 15 amino acids. Trimming took 2 bases from V and 9 from J; bases not matched to a gene: 7. CDR3: CASSESGRAVGEQFF. CDR3 coding DNA: TGTGCCAGCAGTGAAAGCGGGAGGGCCGTCGGTGAGCAGTTCTTC.

The genes are TRBV6-5 and TRBJ1-2; weak D call: TRBD1 (6 bases). The CDR3 contains 15 residues. V dropped 6 bases and J dropped 0 bases, with 14 bases sitting between them. Germline CDR1 reads MNHEY; CDR2 reads SVGAGI. CDR3 residues: CASRWGGPANYGYTF. CDR3 DNA sequence: TGTGCCAGCAGATGGGGGGGGCCAGCTAACTATGGCTACACCTTC.

A note on this clone: A read error is possible here, since a much larger clone lies one base away. The J gene is TRBJ1-1, the V gene TRBV6-5, with TRBD1 matching over 7 bases. The trim removed 6 bases at V and 1 base at J, leaving 2 bases unmatched. The CDR3 runs 13 residues. Looked up from germline, CDR1 is MNHEY and CDR2 is SVGAGI. The CDR3 region is CASSRTGNTEAFF. CDR3 sequence (DNA): TGTGCCAGCAGCCGGACAGGGAACACTGAAGCTTTCTTT.

The V call is TRBV28, the J call TRBJ2-5; no definite D call. This CDR3 is built from 17 residues. Germline CDR1 is MDHEN and CDR2 is SYDVKM. V dropped 1 base and J dropped 5 bases, with 20 bases sitting between them. The CDR3 loop reads CASSLLGVVRTTETQYF. The CDR3, as DNA: TGTGCCAGCAGTTTATTGGGCGTAGTGCGCACCACCGAGACCCAGTACTTC.

The chain uses TRBV5-6 and TRBJ1-6; TRBD1 might be the D (5 bases). This CDR3 contains 13 residues. The V and J ends lost 0 bases and 9 bases respectively, with 7 bases between them. Per germline, CDR1 SGHDT and CDR2 YYEEEE. As DNA, the CDR3 is TGTGCCAGCAGCTTGGGGGGGAGTTCACCCCTCCACTTT. It codes for CASSLGGSSPLHF.

This clone was found a few times. The rearrangement links TRBV7-2 to TRBJ1-3; tentative D call: TRBD1 (5 bases). The CDR3 consists of 16 residues. Germline V CDR1 and CDR2: SGHTA, FQGNSA. Trimming stripped 5 bases from V and 7 bases from J, with 21 bases between. The CDR3 is CASSPLGGFFGNTIYF. The CDR3, as DNA: TGTGCCAGCAGCCCCTTGGGGGGGTTTTTTGGCAACACCATATATTTT.

The J gene is TRBJ1-1, the V gene TRBV19, with D unresolved. CDR3 length: 16 residues. Germline V CDR1 and CDR2: LNHDA, SQIVND (reference sequence). V dropped 1 base and J dropped 4 bases, with 16 bases sitting between them. The CDR3 DNA reads as TGTGCCAGTAGTATAGGAATACACGGACTTCCCACTGAAGCTTTCTTT. This codes for CASSIGIHGLPTEAFF.

The sample holds one count of this clone. The chain joins TRBV6-5 to TRBJ1-3, with unresolved D. Germline lookup yields CDR1 MNHEY and CDR2 SVGAGI. Trimming stripped 4 bases from V and 2 bases from J, with 12 bases between. There are 15 residues in the CDR3. The CDR3: CASSSTREAGNTIYF. In nucleotides, the CDR3 is TGTGCCAGCAGTTCGACTCGGGAGGCTGGAAACACCATATATTTT.

The chain employs TRBV29-1 and TRBJ2-5; tentatively, D is TRBD2 (5 bases). The CDR3 runs 13 residues. Germline V lookup: CDR1 SQVTM, CDR2 ANQGSEA. Trimming stripped 3 bases from V and 5 bases from J, with 13 bases between. The CDR3 region has the DNA TGCAGCGTTGAGACCGGGAAAGGGGAGACCCAGTACTTC. Translated, it gives CSVETGKGETQYF.

To note about this clone: The sample carries other DNA sequences with the same CDR3. The chain links TRBV28 to TRBJ1-2, with D tentatively TRBD1 (5 bases). This CDR3 is built from 13 residues. Between the trimmed V and J ends, which lost 3 bases and 3 bases, there was a span of 8 bases. Looked up from germline, CDR1 is MDHEN and CDR2 is SYDVKM. The CDR3 DNA reads as TGTGCCAGCAGTTTGCCGGGGGACTATGGCTACACCTTC. Translation gives CASSLPGDYGYTF.

A remark on this clone: The same CDR3 arises from other DNA sequences in this sample as well. The gene calls are TRBV28 and TRBJ1-2; D unclear. This CDR3 spans 13 amino acids. CDR1 and CDR2 from the germline V gene are MDHEN and SYDVKM. V lost 0 bases and J lost 3, with 5 bases in between. CDR3 protein: CASSLWGDYGYTF. The CDR3 region has the DNA TGTGCCAGCAGTTTATGGGGAGACTATGGCTACACCTTC.

The chain is built from TRBV30 and TRBJ2-5; the D call may be TRBD1 or TRBD2 (5 bases each). TRBJ2-7 matches the DNA end more closely, so the J call is doubtful. Per germline, CDR1 GTSNPN and CDR2 SVGIG (reference sequence). This CDR3 contains 16 residues. CDR3 nucleotides: TGTGCCTGGAGTGTACTGAAGGGGCAGAGGGCCTACGAGCAGTACTTC. It is translated as CAWSVLKGQRAYEQYF.

This chain links TRBV10-3 with TRBJ2-5; the D gene is possibly TRBD2 (7 bases). CDR1 and CDR2 from the germline V gene are ENHRY and SYGVKD. The CDR3 has 15 amino acids. The ends were cut back, 0 bases at V and 10 bases at J, with 18 bases in the middle. The CDR3 loop is CAISESEGGGVSQYF. The DNA for the CDR3 is TGTGCCATCAGTGAGTCCGAGGGAGGGGGAGTGAGCCAGTACTTC.

This chain connects TRBV19 to TRBJ1-5; 7 positions agree with TRBD1. Germline V CDR1 and CDR2: LNHDA, SQIVND (reference sequence). The CDR3 consists of 15 residues. Trimming at V came to 3 bases and at J to 0 bases, leaving 2 bases not matched to a gene. The CDR3 DNA reads as TGTGCCAGTAGTATCGGACAGGATAGCAATCAGCCCCAGCATTTT. It yields the protein CASSIGQDSNQPQHF.

V and J are TRBV6-5 and TRBJ1-5; 10 positions agree with TRBD1. Germline CDR1 MNHEY, CDR2 SVGAGI. The CDR3 loop spans 15 amino acids. The ends lost 0 bases at V and 6 bases at J; junction bases unmatched: 2. CDR3 nucleotides: TGTGCCAGCAGTTACTCGAGGACAGGGGGTCAGCCCCAGCATTTT. It encodes CASSYSRTGGQPQHF.

The chain joins TRBV7-3 to TRBJ2-3; 12 nucleotides agree with TRBD2. Germline V gives CDR1 SGHTA, CDR2 FQGTGA. The CDR3 has 16 residues. Trimming at V came to 5 bases and at J to 4 bases, leaving 7 bases not matched to a gene. The CDR3 reads CASSPRLAGAPDTQYF. The CDR3 DNA sequence: TGTGCCAGCAGCCCTCGACTAGCGGGAGCGCCAGATACGCAGTATTTT.